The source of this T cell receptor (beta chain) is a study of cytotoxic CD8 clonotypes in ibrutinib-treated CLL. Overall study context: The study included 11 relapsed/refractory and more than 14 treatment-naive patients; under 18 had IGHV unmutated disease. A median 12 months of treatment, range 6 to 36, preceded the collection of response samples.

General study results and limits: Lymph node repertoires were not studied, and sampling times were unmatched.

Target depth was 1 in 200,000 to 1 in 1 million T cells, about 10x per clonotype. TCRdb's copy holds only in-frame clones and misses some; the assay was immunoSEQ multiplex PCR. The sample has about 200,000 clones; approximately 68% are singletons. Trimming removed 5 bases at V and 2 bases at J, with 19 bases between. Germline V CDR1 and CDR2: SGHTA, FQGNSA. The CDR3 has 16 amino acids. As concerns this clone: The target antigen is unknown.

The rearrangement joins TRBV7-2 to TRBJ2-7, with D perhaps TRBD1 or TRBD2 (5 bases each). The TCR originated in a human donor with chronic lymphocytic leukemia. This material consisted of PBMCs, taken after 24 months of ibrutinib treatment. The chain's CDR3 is CASSRRTGTETYEQYF. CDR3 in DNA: TGTGCCAGCAGCAGACGAACCGGGACGGAGACCTACGAGCAGTACTTC. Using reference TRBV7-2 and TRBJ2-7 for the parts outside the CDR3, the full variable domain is GAGVSQSPSNKVTEKGKDVELRCDPISGHTALYWYRQSLGQGLEFLIYFQGNSAPDKSGLPSDRFSAERTGGSVSTLTIQRTQQEDSAVYLCASSRRTGTETYEQYFGPGTRLTVT.